A selection of T cell receptor beta chains follows, all from one sample in a study of Graves' ophthalmopathy and Graves' hyperthyroidism. MiXCR, run by TCRdb on the multiplex PCR reads, gives a single entry per CDR3 protein. The repertoire holds a few hundred thousand distinct CDR3 sequences, with over 15% as singletons. Sequences were obtained from peripheral blood. These receptors all stem from a woman between 18 and 29 years old with stable Graves' hyperthyroidism. Both conserved end residues are part of each CDR3. Each record gives: clone size, V gene, J gene, CDR3 length, CDR3 protein. For some rows the clone size is stated as once, few or many, or as a class when expanded; others skip it.

many	TRBV20-1	TRBJ1-2	14	CSARVRQGEGGYTF
few	TRBV9	TRBJ1-2	16	CASSVAREGLGYGYTF
-	TRBV11-2	TRBJ1-1	13	CASSLVIYAEAFF
many	TRBV5-4	TRBJ1-1	15	CASSFGGEMNTEAFF
many	TRBV3-1	TRBJ1-1	15	CASGPSGQRNTEAFF
many	TRBV6-1	TRBJ2-5	15	CASSARLTGRETQYF
many	TRBV7-9	TRBJ1-6	16	CASSDRTGLYNSPLHF
few	TRBV7-3	TRBJ1-2	15	CASSPPGREGYGYTF
-	TRBV3-1	TRBJ1-1	14	CASTHRGGDTEAFF
many	TRBV27	TRBJ1-2	11	CASRQGYGYTF
many	TRBV19	TRBJ2-5	15	CASSSSGTGTHTQYF
few	TRBV7-8	TRBJ2-7	18	CASSLSWSSGGLAYEQYF
-	TRBV19	TRBJ2-2	15	CASSTGGLNTGELFF
many	TRBV29-1	TRBJ1-1	14	CSVVRDRGDTEAFF
many	TRBV6-1	TRBJ2-5	15	CASSEGGAKGETQYF
-	TRBV18	TRBJ1-1	14	CASSLGQGNPEAFF
many	TRBV6-2/TRBV6-3	TRBJ1-1	11	CASSYGRVAFF
-	TRBV5-1	TRBJ2-7	14	CASTVGFQSYEQYF
few	TRBV19	TRBJ2-7	15	CASSTGTSSPYEQYF
many	TRBV6-5	TRBJ1-1	14	CASSWGLENTEAFF
many	TRBV15	TRBJ2-5	15	CATSKQRGGLETQYF